This T cell receptor (beta chain) was obtained from a study of T-cell reconstitution after alpha-beta-depleted transplantation in children. Study-level points and caveats: Approximately two months post-transplant, alpha-beta T cells reportedly originated from several hundred expanded graft clones. It was newly produced T cells that mostly accounted for T-cell counts and diversity one year after transplant.

Many counts were recorded for this clonotype. Its antigen is unidentified. V was cut by 6 bases and J by 13 bases, with 16 bases left in between. The CDR3 extends over 12 amino acids. Preparation of the TCRbeta library was carried out with unique molecular identifiers. TCRdb reprocessed the PCR reads via MiXCR and lists one record per CDR3 protein. The sample consists of 240,000 or so distinct CDR3 sequences, roughly 8% of them appearing once. Sample: PBMCs, mostly from graft donor cells, taken 180 days after TCRalphabeta/CD19-depleted stem cell transplant. This TCR was sampled from a male patient younger than 18 who had a stem cell transplant for acute lymphoblastic leukemia, so the T cells may come from the graft donor. This chain links TRBV12-3 or TRBV12-4 with TRBJ2-1, with no clear D. CDR3 protein: CASSSSIGRQFF. The CDR3 nucleotides read TGTGCCAGCAGCTCCTCGATTGGGCGACAGTTCTTC.